This T cell receptor beta chain was captured in a study of blood T cell repertoires in COVID-19. The table came from immunoSEQ multiplex PCR; TCRdb's copy has only in-frame clones and leaves some out. The sample has 240,000 or so clones, about 85% seen once. The CDR3 sequence is 13 residues long. Trimming cost V 6 bases and J 3 bases, with 9 bases left between them. The germline CDR1 and CDR2 sequences are KGHSH and LQKENI. The chain recombines TRBV18 with TRBJ1-5; D perhaps matches TRBD1 (6 bases). What was sequenced was peripheral blood. The source of this sequence is a man aged 60 to 69 who had recovered from COVID-19. The chain's CDR3 is CASSRDINQPQHF. The CDR3 coding sequence is TGTGCCAGCTCTCGGGACATCAATCAGCCCCAGCATTTT.